These T cell receptor beta chains were read from a single sample in a study of blood T cells in healthy people across ages. Each CDR3 protein is one row after TCRdb ran MiXCR on the 5' RACE reads. Here the sample spans about 1.4 million distinct CDR3 sequences, 59% being singletons. Sequencing used blood. These receptors were collected from a man between 18 and 29 years old in good health. Both conserved end residues are part of each CDR3. D genes are given only for firm matches. Part of the rows lack a size; the others show once, few, many or a class for expanded clones.

size	J	V	D	CDR3	DNA
-	TRBJ2-1	TRBV24-1	TRBD2	CATSDLAGSEQFF	TGTGCCACCAGTGACCTAGCGGGGTCTGAGCAGTTCTTC
-	TRBJ2-2	TRBV7-9	-	CASSTVSNTEELFF	TGTGCCAGCAGTACCGTTTCCAACACCGAGGAGCTGTTTTTT
few	TRBJ2-7	TRBV15	-	CATSRKQGSPYEQYF	TGTGCCACCAGCAGAAAACAGGGATCTCCCTACGAGCAGTACTTC
once	TRBJ1-5	TRBV5-8	-	CASSHQGFHQPQHF	TGTGCCAGCAGCCACCAGGGATTCCATCAGCCCCAGCATTTT
-	TRBJ2-3	TRBV6-2/TRBV6-3	-	CASRGLTGPGTDTQYF	TGTGCCAGCAGGGGGTTGACAGGCCCTGGTACAGATACGCAGTATTTT
-	TRBJ2-5	TRBV28	TRBD1	CASSFTRGTGGETQYF	TGTGCCAGCAGTTTCACCCGCGGGACAGGGGGAGAGACCCAGTACTTC
-	TRBJ1-2	TRBV28	TRBD1	CASSHGRGREVNYGYTF	TGTGCCAGCAGCCACGGCAGGGGGCGCGAGGTTAACTATGGCTACACCTTC
-	TRBJ1-2	TRBV29-1	-	CSARLAIQESYGYTF	TGCAGCGCCCGATTGGCTATACAGGAAAGCTATGGCTACACCTTC
once	TRBJ1-2	TRBV5-1	TRBD1	CASSEGQGARGNYGYTF	TGCGCCAGCAGCGAGGGACAGGGGGCCCGTGGTAACTATGGCTACACCTTC
-	TRBJ2-1	TRBV4-1	-	CASSQVTRGPYNEQFF	TGCGCCAGCAGCCAAGTGACGCGGGGGCCCTACAATGAGCAGTTCTTC
-	TRBJ1-6	TRBV5-1	-	CASSLWSATGSPLHF	TGCGCCAGCAGCTTGTGGTCGGCTACGGGTTCACCCCTCCACTTT
-	TRBJ2-5	TRBV27	-	CASSPYVGRFETQYF	TGCGCCAGCAGTCCCTATGTGGGGCGGTTTGAGACCCAGTACTTC
few	TRBJ1-1	TRBV5-1	-	CASSLVRAGNTEAFF	TGCGCCAGCAGCTTGGTACGGGCAGGGAACACTGAAGCTTTCTTT
-	TRBJ2-7	TRBV20-1	-	CSAGEASYEQYF	TGCAGTGCTGGGGAAGCCTCCTACGAGCAGTACTTC
-	TRBJ2-7	TRBV4-1	-	CASSPEQAHPYEQYF	TGCGCCAGCAGCCCGGAGCAGGCGCATCCCTACGAGCAGTACTTC
-	TRBJ1-1	TRBV11-2	-	CASSLDDWGGAFF	TGTGCCAGCAGCTTAGATGATTGGGGGGGAGCTTTCTTT
few	TRBJ2-5	TRBV7-9	-	CASSQRSNTETQYF	TGTGCCAGCAGCCAACGGAGCAATACGGAGACCCAGTACTTC
-	TRBJ2-5	TRBV12-3/TRBV12-4	-	CASSLAGSERGSRETQYF	TGTGCCAGCAGTTTGGCGGGGTCAGAAAGAGGGTCCCGAGAGACCCAGTACTTC
-	TRBJ2-1	TRBV3-1	-	CASSQGAGTYFGSPGQFF	TGTGCCAGCAGCCAAGGCGCCGGGACATATTTTGGGTCCCCAGGGCAGTTCTTC
-	TRBJ2-1	TRBV7-9	TRBD2	CASSMGLSDEQFF	TGTGCCAGCAGCATGGGACTATCCGATGAGCAGTTCTTC
-	TRBJ2-1	TRBV7-9	TRBD2	CASSMTSGYNEQFF	TGTGCCAGCAGCATGACTAGCGGGTACAATGAGCAGTTCTTC
-	TRBJ2-2	TRBV27	-	CASSIGAGRHLELFF	TGTGCCAGCAGTATAGGGGCAGGCAGACATTTGGAGCTGTTTTTT
-	TRBJ2-1	TRBV20-1	-	CSARRGVNEQFF	TGCAGTGCTAGGAGGGGGGTTAATGAGCAGTTCTTC
-	TRBJ1-1	TRBV27	-	CASSFPDSEAFF	TGTGCCAGCAGTTTCCCCGACAGTGAAGCTTTCTTT
-	TRBJ1-2	TRBV12-3/TRBV12-4	-	CASSPIRQGYGYTF	TGTGCCAGCAGCCCTATCAGGCAGGGTTATGGCTACACCTTC
-	TRBJ2-7	TRBV6-1	-	CTSRVGQEGYEQYF	TGTACCAGCAGAGTCGGACAGGAGGGCTACGAGCAGTACTTC
many	TRBJ2-3	TRBV15	-	CATSRDLGTDTQYF	TGTGCCACCAGCAGAGATCTCGGCACAGATACGCAGTATTTT
-	TRBJ2-5	TRBV5-1	-	CASSWENQETQYF	TGCGCCAGCAGCTGGGAAAACCAAGAGACCCAGTACTTC
-	TRBJ2-4	TRBV20-1	-	CSAPLRGGNIQYF	TGCAGTGCTCCGCTTCGGGGTGGGAACATTCAGTACTTC
few	TRBJ2-7	TRBV29-1	-	CSVDLAATYEQYF	TGCAGCGTTGACCTGGCGGCGACCTACGAGCAGTACTTC
-	TRBJ2-7	TRBV28	-	CASTDNSYEQYF	TGTGCCAGCACTGACAATTCCTACGAGCAGTACTTC
-	TRBJ2-2	TRBV12-3/TRBV12-4	-	CASVLSTGELFF	TGTGCCAGTGTACTGAGCACCGGGGAGCTGTTTTTT
-	TRBJ2-2	TRBV5-1	-	CASSLMGWSGELFF	TGCGCCAGCAGCTTGATGGGTTGGTCCGGGGAGCTGTTTTTT
-	TRBJ1-6	TRBV12-3/TRBV12-4	TRBD1	CASSWGTGANAPLHF	TGTGCCAGCAGTTGGGGGACAGGGGCTAATGCACCCCTCCACTTT
few	TRBJ2-5	TRBV29-1	TRBD1	CSAERGQGGKTQYF	TGCAGCGCCGAACGTGGACAGGGCGGAAAGACCCAGTACTTC
-	TRBJ1-6	TRBV4-3	-	CASSWESEPSSPLHF	TGCGCCAGCAGCTGGGAATCTGAACCGAGTTCACCCCTCCACTTT
-	TRBJ1-2	TRBV4-1	-	CASSQVGGSLPIYGYTF	TGCGCCAGCAGCCAAGTGGGGGGATCCCTTCCCATCTATGGCTACACCTTC
many	TRBJ2-7	TRBV7-6	TRBD1	CASSSGTGPGYEQYF	TGTGCCAGCAGCTCCGGGACAGGGCCAGGCTACGAGCAGTACTTC
-	TRBJ2-7	TRBV7-8	-	CASSLYSTYEQYF	TGTGCCAGCAGCCTATACAGCACCTACGAGCAGTACTTC
-	TRBJ2-7	TRBV4-3	-	CASSQDWAESSYEQYF	TGCGCCAGCAGCCAAGATTGGGCCGAGAGCTCCTACGAGCAGTACTTC
-	TRBJ2-1	TRBV27	-	CASSSASFNEQFF	TGTGCCAGCAGTTCGGCTAGCTTTAATGAGCAGTTCTTC
-	TRBJ1-5	TRBV6-6	-	CASSGLASNQPQHF	TGTGCCAGCAGTGGACTGGCTAGCAATCAGCCCCAGCATTTT
-	TRBJ1-2	TRBV29-1	TRBD1	CSVNRDREGRYTF	TGCAGCGTTAATAGGGACAGGGAAGGTCGCTACACCTTC
-	TRBJ2-5	TRBV11-1	TRBD2	CASSGRTSGGYQETQYF	TGTGCCAGCAGCGGACGGACTAGCGGGGGATACCAAGAGACCCAGTACTTC
few	TRBJ2-1	TRBV9	-	CASRPTPSSYNEQFF	TGTGCCAGCAGACCGACCCCGAGCTCCTACAATGAGCAGTTCTTC
-	TRBJ2-7	TRBV2	-	CASSPPLGTVYEQYF	TGTGCCAGCAGTCCTCCCCTTGGGACTGTCTACGAGCAGTACTTC